These 18 T cell receptor beta chains came from one sample sequenced in a study of T cell repertoires in cytomegalovirus infection. Each CDR3 protein gets one entry after TCRdb re-called the reads with MiXCR. Here the sample spans 150,000 to 200,000 distinct CDR3 sequences, roughly a fifth being singletons. The sequenced sample consisted of PBMCs. All receptors derive from a human donor in good health (CMV status not recorded). Some clones in this sample may be carry-over from other donors' samples.

This clonotype was counted once. This may come from a read error, since a much larger clone is one base off. The chain is built from TRBV15 and TRBJ1-2; D gene unclear. The CDR3 extends over 14 amino acids. Germline V gives CDR1 LNHNV, CDR2 YYDKDF (reference sequence). The CDR3 DNA is TGTGCCACCAGCAGAGTCGACACTAACTATGGCTACAACTTC. Protein product: CATSRVDTNYGYNF.

The table lists this clonotype with a few counts. The chain uses TRBV6-5 and TRBJ2-3, with D tentatively TRBD1 (5 bases). The V end lost 5 bases, the J end lost 0 bases, and 12 bases lay between the germline ends. The length of the CDR3 is 15 residues. The germline gives CDR1 MNHEY, CDR2 SVGAGI. The CDR3 spells CASSGNRGSTDTQYF. CDR3 nucleotide sequence: TGTGCCAGCAGTGGTAATAGGGGTAGCACAGATACGCAGTATTTT.

V gene TRBV19 combines with J gene TRBJ1-5; D not resolved. This CDR3 is 12 amino acids long. In germline, CDR1 is LNHDA, CDR2 SQIVND (reference sequence). The V end lost 7 bases, the J end lost 5 bases, and 9 bases lay between the germline ends. This CDR3 reads CASTAGYQPQHF. The CDR3 DNA reads TGTGCCAGTACAGCCGGGTATCAGCCCCAGCATTTT. The variable domain in full, completed from reference TRBV19 and TRBJ1-5, reads DGGITQSPKYLFRKEGQNVTLSCEQNLNHDAMYWYRQDPGQGLRLIYYSQIVNDFQKGDIAEGYSVSREKKESFPLTVTSAQKNPTAFYLCASTAGYQPQHFGDGTRLSIL.

This clonotype has a count of ten or more. This CDR3 reads CASSFGLGPYEQYF. Written as DNA, the CDR3 is TGTGCCAGCAGCTTCGGACTAGGTCCCTACGAGCAGTACTTC. V usage is TRBV7-2 and J usage is TRBJ2-7, with 7 bases lining up with TRBD2. This CDR3 is built from 14 residues. The germline V gene encodes CDR1 SGHTA and CDR2 FQGNSA. Losses at the gene ends were 3 bases for V and 2 bases for J; bases not matched to a gene: 4.

A single count supports this clonotype. V gene TRBV20-1 combines with J gene TRBJ2-7; D remains ambiguous. Deletions cut 4 bases from V and 1 base from J, with 11 bases between. This CDR3 is 13 amino acids long. Germline-derived CDR1 and CDR2 are DFQATT and SNEGSKA (reference sequence). The CDR3 coding sequence is TGCAGTGCTATCCCGACGGATTCCTACGAGCAGTACTTC. It specifies CSAIPTDSYEQYF.

The chain joins TRBV27 to TRBJ2-7; D gene ambiguous. The CDR3 runs to 13 residues. Germline values: CDR1 MNHEY, CDR2 SMNVEV (reference sequence). The V gene lost 3 bases and the J gene lost 1 base, with 7 bases spanning the gap. The CDR3 region has the DNA TGTGCCAGCAGTTTTATTGATTCCTACGAGCAGTACTTC. Translated, it gives CASSFIDSYEQYF.

The chain's CDR3 is CASSLADRLNTEAFF. CDR3 DNA sequence: TGTGCCAGCAGCTTAGCGGACAGATTGAACACTGAAGCTTTCTTT. The chain has TRBV7-9 and TRBJ1-1; perhaps TRBD1 as D (6 bases). Germline V gives CDR1 SEHNR, CDR2 FQNEAQ (reference sequence). The CDR3 is 15 amino acids. V lost 0 bases, J lost 0 bases, and 8 bases lay in between. Full variable domain (rest looked up from reference TRBV7-9 and TRBJ1-1): DTGVSQNPRHKITKRGQNVTFRCDPISEHNRLYWYRQTLGQGPEFLTYFQNEAQLEKSRLLSDRFSAERPKGSFSTLEIQRTEQGDSAMYLCASSLADRLNTEAFFGQGTRLTVV.

This clonotype was picked up a small number of times. In nucleotides, the CDR3 is TGTGCCAGCAGCCGGGGGGGACAGGGGACCCAAGAGACCCAGTACTTC. The encoded protein is CASSRGGQGTQETQYF. J is TRBJ2-5 and V is TRBV7-2, with 10 nucleotides matching TRBD1. This CDR3 spans 16 amino acids. V lost 5 bases and J lost 1; bases outside the gene matches: 7. Germline-derived CDR1 and CDR2 are SGHTA and FQGNSA.

On this clonotype itself: A much more abundant neighbour one base away suggests this may be a read error. The CDR3 bases are TGTGCCAGCAGGAGCGGGTCCCAGGGCATCGGGGAGCTGTTTTTT. Its protein is CASRSGSQGIGELFF. V is TRBV28 and J is TRBJ2-2, with D possibly TRBD2 on 6 matching bases. CDR3 length equals 15 residues. V lost 6 bases to trimming and J lost 7 bases, with 18 bases between them. Germline CDR1 reads MDHEN; CDR2 reads SYDVKM.

J is TRBJ2-3 and V is TRBV7-2, with D uncertain. This CDR3 spans 14 amino acids. Trimming removed 2 bases at V and 2 bases at J, with 8 bases between. The germline CDR1 and CDR2 sequences are SGHTA and FQGNSA. The CDR3 coding sequence is TGTGCCAGCAGCTTACAGAGATTCACAGATACGCAGTATTTT. Translated, it gives CASSLQRFTDTQYF. The full variable domain, with the rest looked up from reference TRBV7-2 and TRBJ2-3, is GAGVSQSPSNKVTEKGKDVELRCDPISGHTALYWYRQSLGQGLEFLIYFQGNSAPDKSGLPSDRFSAERTGGSVSTLTIQRTQQEDSAVYLCASSLQRFTDTQYFGPGTRLTVL.

J is TRBJ2-2 and V is TRBV11-3, with D perhaps being TRBD1 or TRBD2 (5 bases each). CDR1 is SGHNT, CDR2 YENEEA, per germline. The length of the CDR3 is 16 residues. Deletions cut 3 bases from V and 1 base from J, with 12 bases between. CDR3 sequence reads: CASSFGTARNTGELFF. CDR3 nucleotides: TGTGCCAGCAGCTTCGGGACGGCCCGGAACACCGGGGAGCTGTTTTTT.

This clonotype was detected ten times or more. V usage is TRBV7-2 and J usage is TRBJ2-7, with unresolved D. The CDR3 runs 14 residues. Trimming shortened V by 3 bases and J by 1 base, and 10 bases separated the two germline ends. CDR1 and CDR2 from the germline V gene are SGHTA and FQGNSA. The CDR3 spells CASSFTTGSYEQYF. The DNA of the CDR3 is TGTGCCAGCAGCTTCACGACGGGTTCCTACGAGCAGTACTTC.

This clonotype came up a few times. The chain has TRBV27 and TRBJ2-7; TRBD2 matches 8 bases. Germline loops: CDR1 MNHEY, CDR2 SMNVEV (reference sequence). This CDR3 contains 17 residues. V shed 4 bases and J 2 bases; nucleotides not matched to a gene: 13. The CDR3 region has the DNA TGTGCCAGCAGTTCCGCCCGGGGGGTAGCGGGGACCTACGAGCAGTACTTC. As protein: CASSSARGVAGTYEQYF.

This clonotype was counted at least ten times. The rearrangement links TRBV12-3 or TRBV12-4 to TRBJ1-1; the D gene is possibly TRBD1 (6 bases). V lost 6 bases and J lost 4, with 15 bases in between. This CDR3 spans 14 amino acids. The CDR3 DNA reads TGTGCCAGCAGCCCGACGGGGGCCGGCACTGAAGCTTTCTTT. Protein sequence: CASSPTGAGTEAFF.

In its sample, this clonotype was seen many times. The rearrangement uses TRBV12-5 and TRBJ2-1; 13 positions match TRBD2. J was trimmed by 3 bases and V by 0 bases; bases with no gene match: 17. In germline, CDR1 is LGHNT, CDR2 FRNRAP. The CDR3 contains 22 residues. CDR3 amino acids: CASGLVHLRLAGGNRRYNEQFF. The CDR3 DNA reads as TGTGCTAGTGGTTTGGTACATCTTAGACTAGCGGGAGGTAACCGACGCTACAATGAGCAGTTCTTC. The whole variable domain, filled in from reference TRBV12-5 and TRBJ2-1, reads DARVTQTPRHKVTEMGQEVTMRCQPILGHNTVFWYRQTMMQGLELLAYFRNRAPLDDSGMPKDRFSAEMPDATLATLKIQPSEPRDSAVYFCASGLVHLRLAGGNRRYNEQFFGPGTRLTVL.

This clonotype showed up just a few times. The chain combines TRBV7-2 with TRBJ2-4; TRBD2 aligns across 13 bases. The CDR3 runs 16 residues. Germline loops: CDR1 SGHTA, CDR2 FQGNSA. V trimming: 5 bases; J trimming: 7 bases; junction bases outside the gene matches: 8. CDR3 nucleotides: TGTGCCAGCAGCCAGACTAGCGGGAGGTTTCGGAACATTCAGTACTTC. It codes for CASSQTSGRFRNIQYF.

This clonotype came up many times. The chain carries TRBV12-3 or TRBV12-4 and TRBJ1-2, with D uncertain. Trimming stripped 5 bases from V and 4 bases from J, with 17 bases between. There are 15 residues in the CDR3. The CDR3 region has the DNA TGTGCCAGCAGTCCATACGCGGAGGAGGTCTATGGCTACACCTTC. Encoded protein: CASSPYAEEVYGYTF.

This clonotype was seen just once. This chain joins TRBV28 and TRBJ2-1; 8 nucleotides line up with TRBD1. CDR1 MDHEN and CDR2 SYDVKM come from the germline V gene. After removal of 6 bases from V and 7 bases from J, the junction contained 8 bases not matched to a gene. This CDR3 comprises 14 residues. The chain's CDR3 is CASSNGQGRNEQFF. The CDR3 DNA follows: TGTGCCAGCAGCAATGGACAGGGACGGAATGAGCAGTTCTTC.